Shown below are 24 T cell receptor beta chains from a single sample sequenced in a study of blood T cells in healthy people across ages. PCR was performed a second time for about 7 to 11 cycles using a sample-barcoded 5' primer and a J-beta primer mix. TCRdb used MiXCR to reprocess the 5' RACE reads, holding one entry per CDR3 protein. The table shows hundreds of thousands of distinct CDR3 sequences, with 32% occurring only once. Sequenced: blood. The receptors here all came from a woman older than 75 in good health.

This clonotype has more than one count but fewer than ten. The chain has TRBV7-9 and TRBJ2-1; tentatively, D is TRBD1 (6 bases). Germline values: CDR1 SEHNR, CDR2 FQNEAQ (reference sequence). V lost 1 base, J lost 8 bases, and 15 bases lay in between. There are 15 residues in the CDR3. CDR3 protein: CASSLEGQDVDEQFF. CDR3 DNA: TGTGCCAGCAGCTTAGAGGGACAAGACGTCGATGAGCAGTTCTTC.

This clonotype was seen at least ten times. This chain links TRBV6-5 with TRBJ1-5, with TRBD1 as a possible D gene (5 bases). The V gene's germline CDR1 is MNHEY and CDR2 SVGAGI. V dropped 2 bases and J dropped 5 bases, with 10 bases sitting between them. This CDR3 region has 14 residues. In DNA form, the CDR3 reads TGTGCCAGCAGTTACGCGGGACTGGATCAGCCCCAGCATTTT. Translated: CASSYAGLDQPQHF.

This clonotype was found many times. The chain couples TRBV15 to TRBJ2-5; weak D call: TRBD2 (5 bases). Germline V gives CDR1 LNHNV, CDR2 YYDKDF (reference sequence). Trimming cost V 0 bases and J 4 bases, with 9 bases left between them. The length of the CDR3 is 14 residues. The DNA for the CDR3 is TGTGCCACCAGCAGAGATTCTGCGGGAGAGACCCAGTACTTC. It codes for CATSRDSAGETQYF.

This clonotype was found many times. V usage is TRBV29-1 and J usage is TRBJ2-2, with TRBD1 matching over 10 bases. The V gene's germline CDR1 is SQVTM and CDR2 ANQGSEA. This CDR3 is built from 16 residues. V lost 0 bases, J lost 7 bases, and 8 bases stayed unmatched. The chain's CDR3 is CSVEDVSGQGNGELFF. The CDR3 coding sequence is TGCAGCGTTGAAGATGTGTCGGGACAGGGGAACGGGGAGCTGTTTTTT.

The table lists this clonotype with a count of one. Given a much more abundant clone one base away, this may be a read error. V gene TRBV29-1 combines with J gene TRBJ2-3; D tentatively fits TRBD1 or TRBD2 (5 bases each). This CDR3 spans 14 amino acids. Trimming stripped 3 bases from V and 2 bases from J, with 12 bases between. CDR1 SQVTM and CDR2 ANQGSEA come from the germline V gene. The CDR3 coding sequence is TGCAGCGTTGACCGGGACGGCGTCACAGATACGCAGTATTTT. This codes for CSVDRDGVTDTQYF.

This clonotype was observed once. The chain joins TRBV5-1 to TRBJ1-2; D is perhaps TRBD1 (5 bases). The CDR3 is 16 amino acids. The V and J ends lost 6 bases and 4 bases respectively, with 22 bases between them. CDR1 is SGHRS and CDR2 is YFSETQ in the germline V gene. DNA for the CDR3: TGCGCCAGCACTCAGGACAACCCGTCGCGTGGCTATGGCTACACCTTC. Encoded protein: CASTQDNPSRGYGYTF.

This clonotype showed up just a few times. A single base separates this from a much larger clone, so it may be a read error. The J gene is TRBJ2-5, the V gene TRBV7-2, with a possible D match to TRBD2 (6 bases). The length of the CDR3 is 13 residues. The V end was cut by 10 bases, the J end by 11 bases, with 23 bases between. Germline loops: CDR1 SGHTA, CDR2 FQGNSA. The CDR3 spells CATKQAGMNEQYF. The CDR3 nucleotides are TGTGCCACCAAGCAGGCGGGGATGAATGAGCAGTACTTC.

This chain uses TRBV29-1 with TRBJ2-1, with a tentative D call TRBD2 (6 bases). The CDR3 has 15 residues. V was cut by 6 bases and J by 3 bases, with 18 bases left in between. Germline assignment: CDR1 SQVTM and CDR2 ANQGSEA. The CDR3 DNA reads TGCAGCGTCCAACCTCTCGTCGGGAGCTACAATGAGCAGTTCTTC. Translating it yields CSVQPLVGSYNEQFF.

This clonotype was seen a few times. The junction differs from germline at one of its ends, possibly a read error. The chain combines TRBV28 with TRBJ2-1, with 10 bases lining up with TRBD2. Germline assignment: CDR1 MDHEN and CDR2 SYDVKM. This CDR3 has 17 amino acids. The CDR3 nucleotides read TGTGCCAGCAGTCCTTCTAGCGGGGGTCTCTACGACAATGAGCAGGTCTTC. It yields the protein CASSPSSGGLYDNEQVF.

This clonotype was picked up many times. The rearrangement uses TRBV20-1 and TRBJ2-1; no clear D gene. The V end was cut by 3 bases, the J end by 7 bases, with 13 bases between. Germline V gene lookup returns CDR1 DFQATT and CDR2 SNEGSKA (reference sequence). The CDR3 extends over 13 amino acids. The CDR3 protein is CSARITGSNEQFF. For the CDR3, the DNA is TGCAGTGCTAGGATAACCGGTTCTAATGAGCAGTTCTTC.

The CDR3 nucleotides are TGCAGTGCTAGAGAGAGAGGGACAGGGGTCGGCGAGACCCAGTTCTTC. This translates into CSARERGTGVGETQFF. The chain uses TRBV20-1 and TRBJ2-1; 10 bases are a match to TRBD1. The CDR3 has 16 residues. Germline-derived CDR1 and CDR2 are DFQATT and SNEGSKA (reference sequence). V dropped 0 bases and J dropped 13; count of bases not matched to a gene: 15.

This chain links TRBV7-2 with TRBJ1-1; D gene unclear. CDR3 length equals 14 residues. V was cut by 6 bases and J by 0 bases, with 11 bases left in between. CDR1 and CDR2 (germline): SGHTA, FQGNSA. Written as DNA, the CDR3 is TGTGCCAGCAGATTAAGTGCTTTGAACACTGAAGCTTTCTTT. As protein: CASRLSALNTEAFF.

The chain couples TRBV6-1 to TRBJ2-5; 11 bases agree with TRBD2. There are 15 residues in the CDR3. Trimming cost V 4 bases and J 11 bases; bases outside gene matches: 12. The germline V gene has CDR1 MNHNS and CDR2 SASEGT. The CDR3 here is CASSVTSGGGNEQYF. The CDR3 DNA reads as TGTGCCAGCAGTGTTACTAGCGGGGGAGGCAATGAGCAGTACTTC.

There are many counts of this clonotype. The chain is built from TRBV7-8 and TRBJ1-6; tentatively, D is TRBD1 (6 bases). The germline V gene encodes CDR1 SGHVS and CDR2 FQNEAQ. The length of the CDR3 is 17 residues. Trimming pared 1 base from V and 9 bases from J, leaving 19 bases between. The CDR3, as DNA: TGTGCCAGCAGCTTAGAATGGGGGCGGGGTCCAATTTCACCCCTCCACTTT. Residues: CASSLEWGRGPISPLHF.

The chain recombines TRBV29-1 with TRBJ2-7, with D maybe TRBD2 (6 bases). The germline V gene encodes CDR1 SQVTM and CDR2 ANQGSEA. Trimming took 3 bases from V and 0 from J, leaving 15 bases between them. This CDR3 contains 15 residues. CDR3 sequence: CSVDAGRGFSYEQYF. DNA for the CDR3: TGCAGCGTTGACGCGGGACGGGGGTTCTCCTACGAGCAGTACTTC.

There are many counts of this clonotype. V usage is TRBV7-3 and J usage is TRBJ2-3, with 10 nucleotides matching TRBD2. The CDR3 contains 16 residues. V was clipped by 5 bases and J by 5 bases; unmatched bases: 10. The germline CDR1 and CDR2 sequences are SGHTA and FQGTGA. DNA for the CDR3: TGTGCCAGCAGCGAACTAAGCGGGGGGGCAGGAGATACGCAGTATTTT. Protein: CASSELSGGAGDTQYF.

The table lists this clonotype with many counts. The chain links TRBV5-1 to TRBJ2-2; no definite D call. Trimming shortened V by 0 bases and J by 0 bases, and 6 bases separated the two germline ends. Germline values: CDR1 SGHRS, CDR2 YFSETQ. The CDR3 spans 15 residues. The CDR3 DNA reads as TGCGCCAGCAGCTTGGCCCAGACGAACACCGGGGAGCTGTTTTTT. This codes for CASSLAQTNTGELFF.

This clonotype was counted ten times or more. The CDR3 loop is CSATGPGYNEQFF. Written as DNA, the CDR3 is TGCAGTGCTACAGGACCCGGGTACAATGAGCAGTTCTTC. The chain uses TRBV20-1 and TRBJ2-1; the D is unclear. Trimming left V 4 bases short and J 4 bases short, with 11 bases between. The CDR3 is 13 residues long. Germline-derived CDR1 and CDR2 are DFQATT and SNEGSKA (reference sequence).

This clonotype occurred many times. V is TRBV4-3 and J is TRBJ2-7; possibly TRBD1 for D (5 bases). The V end was cut by 2 bases, the J end by 5 bases, with 13 bases between. CDR1 is LGHNA and CDR2 is YSLEER in the germline V gene. The CDR3 runs to 14 residues. The CDR3 reads CASSQRWGNHEQYF. The CDR3 region has the DNA TGCGCCAGCAGCCAACGGTGGGGCAACCACGAGCAGTACTTC.

The sample holds many counts of this clonotype. The chain couples TRBV4-2 to TRBJ1-2; weak D call: TRBD1 (6 bases). V shed 0 bases and J shed 8 bases, with 16 bases lying between them. The CDR3 consists of 15 residues. Germline loops: CDR1 LGHNA, CDR2 YNFKEQ. CDR3 region: CASSQDGFSTGGYTF. In DNA form, the CDR3 reads TGTGCCAGCAGCCAAGATGGGTTCTCGACAGGCGGCTACACCTTC.

This clonotype was seen only once. V usage is TRBV9 and J usage is TRBJ2-5; tentative D call: TRBD1 (6 bases). Germline CDR1 SGDLS, CDR2 YYNGEE. There are 15 residues in the CDR3. Trimming cost V 2 bases and J 0 bases, with 11 bases left between them. The CDR3, as DNA: TGTGCCAGCAGCGTCCAGGGGCAAAACCAAGAGACCCAGTACTTC. Protein sequence: CASSVQGQNQETQYF.

Here the CDR3 reads CASSSVDRGRNNEQFF. CDR3 DNA: TGCGCCAGCAGCTCGGTGGACAGGGGGCGCAACAATGAGCAGTTCTTC. The chain joins TRBV5-1 to TRBJ2-1, with TRBD1 identical over 11 bases. Trimming removed 3 bases from V and 5 bases from J; junction bases left unmatched: 7. This CDR3 is built from 16 residues. The germline gives CDR1 SGHRS, CDR2 YFSETQ.

This clonotype occurred many times. The chain carries TRBV7-9 and TRBJ1-4; the match to TRBD1 covers 8 bases. V gave up 4 bases and J gave up 6 bases; unmatched junction bases: 4. Germline lookup yields CDR1 SEHNR and CDR2 FQNEAQ (reference sequence). The CDR3 extends over 14 amino acids. The CDR3 DNA follows: TGTGCCAGCAGCTGGACAGGGATTGATGAAAAACTGTTTTTT. Protein sequence: CASSWTGIDEKLFF.

This clonotype was counted many times. The chain recombines TRBV6-2 or TRBV6-3 with TRBJ2-5; either TRBD1 or TRBD2 may fit D (5 bases each). In germline, CDR1 is MNHEY, CDR2 SVGEGT. CDR3 size: 15 residues. Between the trimmed V and J ends, which lost 3 bases and 6 bases, there was a span of 17 bases. CDR3 region: CASSYRRGVGQTQYF. For the CDR3, the DNA is TGTGCCAGCAGTTATAGGAGAGGGGTCGGACAGACCCAGTACTTC.